The 19 T cell receptor beta chains listed next were all sequenced from one sample in a study of monozygotic twins with inflammatory bowel disease (dated by TCRdb to about 2019). Preparation of the library involved 5' RACE. The sequencer was an Illumina HiSeq 2500. Based on TCRdb reprocessing of the reads, there is one entry per CDR3 protein sequence, and DNA is missing. This sample's table carries approximately 200,000 distinct CDR3 sequences. Roughly 1.5% of the sample is in the top ten clones. Sequences were obtained from blood. Receptors originate from a human donor with ulcerative colitis or Crohn's disease, or a healthy co-twin of an affected twin (not recorded which).

The chain joins TRBV9 to TRBJ2-3; the TCRdb call, TRBD1, lacks DNA for checking. Germline V gene sequence: CDR1 SGDLS, CDR2 YYNGEE. The CDR3 has 15 amino acids. The CDR3 region is CASSVGRGAADTQYF.

V and J are TRBV27 and TRBJ2-7; with no DNA, the TCRdb D assignment of TRBD1 cannot be verified. This CDR3 comprises 14 residues. From germline, CDR1 is MNHEY and CDR2 SMNVEV (reference sequence). The CDR3: CASRAPGHFYEQYF.

The chain uses TRBV12-3 or TRBV12-4 and TRBJ1-1; the TCRdb call, TRBD1, lacks DNA for checking. This CDR3 has 14 amino acids. This CDR3 is CASTTGQGRTEAFF.

CDR3 sequence reads: CASSVGDRYNEQFF. The chain joins TRBV9 to TRBJ2-1. Per germline, CDR1 SGDLS and CDR2 YYNGEE. CDR3 length: 14 residues.

This chain connects TRBV27 to TRBJ1-5; lacking DNA, the TRBD1 call made by TCRdb goes unchecked. Germline CDR1 reads MNHEY; CDR2 reads SMNVEV (reference sequence). The CDR3 has 17 residues. The CDR3 sequence: CASRTGARSSSNQPQHF.

The chain recombines TRBV9 with TRBJ1-2. There are 14 residues in the CDR3. From germline, CDR1 is SGDLS and CDR2 YYNGEE. CDR3 loop: CASSVGRLNYGYTF.

The CDR3 loop is CASSSWQGADTQYF. This chain joins TRBV5-1 and TRBJ2-3; TCRdb outputs TRBD1, but without DNA this stays unchecked. This CDR3 has 14 residues. From germline, CDR1 is SGHRS and CDR2 YFSETQ.

This rearrangement joins TRBV7-6 to TRBJ1-3. The V gene's germline CDR1 is SGHVS and CDR2 FNYEAQ. The CDR3 length is 13 residues. The CDR3 reads CASSLWSGNTIYF.

The rearrangement joins TRBV3-1 to TRBJ1-1; TCRdb's assignment of TRBD1 cannot be checked, as there is no DNA. Germline values: CDR1 LGHDT, CDR2 YNNKEL (reference sequence). The CDR3 extends over 12 amino acids. The CDR3 spells CASRGGYTEAFF. Combining the CDR3 with reference TRBV3-1 and TRBJ1-1 gives the whole variable domain DTAVSQTPKYLVTQMGNDKSIKCEQNLGHDTMYWYKQDSKKFLKIMFSYNNKELIINETVPNRFSPKSPDKAHLNLHINSLELGDSAVYFCASRGGYTEAFFGQGTRLTVV.

The chain uses TRBV29-1 and TRBJ2-5; TCRdb gives TRBD1 as the D gene, but with no DNA this cannot be confirmed. The germline V gene has CDR1 SQVTM and CDR2 ANQGSEA. The CDR3 contains 13 residues. Here the CDR3 reads CSVVQGAEETQYF.

This chain links TRBV28 with TRBJ2-2; no DNA is available, so the TRBD1 call from TCRdb remains unchecked. The germline CDR1 and CDR2 sequences are MDHEN and SYDVKM. CDR3 length equals 15 residues. The CDR3 is CASSLPGPNTGELFF.

The rearrangement uses TRBV21-1 and TRBJ2-7; TCRdb outputs TRBD1, but without DNA this stays unchecked. TRBV21-1 is a pseudogene. The CDR3 loop spans 14 amino acids. CDR3 loop: CASSKKNREDEQYF.

The CDR3 here is CASSLQGLETEAFF. This sequence joins TRBV7-3 and TRBJ1-1; TCRdb selects TRBD1, and the lack of DNA leaves this call unchecked. This CDR3 has 14 residues. Germline CDR1 reads SGHTA; CDR2 reads FQGTGA.

The J gene is TRBJ2-2, the V gene TRBV12-3 or TRBV12-4. The CDR3 is 13 amino acids. CDR3 sequence: CASSFMDTGELFF.

The J gene is TRBJ2-1, the V gene TRBV6-1. Per the germline V gene, CDR1 is MNHNS and CDR2 is SASEGT. The CDR3 spans 13 residues. CDR3 protein: CASRDGTSHEQFF.

The chain recombines TRBV27 with TRBJ1-4; TCRdb selects TRBD1, and the lack of DNA leaves this call unchecked. The CDR3 runs 15 residues. The germline CDR1 and CDR2 sequences are MNHEY and SMNVEV (reference sequence). This CDR3 reads CASRSRGRPAEKLFF.

The gene calls are TRBV2 and TRBJ2-2. CDR1 and CDR2 from the germline V gene are SNHLY and FYNNEI. The CDR3 consists of 14 residues. CDR3 protein: CASRDEIITGELFF.

This chain links TRBV5-1 with TRBJ1-1; TCRdb indicates TRBD1, and absent DNA this call remains unverified. This CDR3 region has 16 residues. Germline CDR1 and CDR2: SGHRS and YFSETQ. Here the CDR3 reads CASSMKGTGGWTEAFF. Variable domain in full (rest from reference TRBV5-1 and TRBJ1-1): KAGVTQTPRYLIKTRGQQVTLSCSPISGHRSVSWYQQTPGQGLQFLFEYFSETQRNKGNFPGRFSGRQFSNSRSEMNVSTLELGDSALYLCASSMKGTGGWTEAFFGQGTRLTVV.

The V and J genes are TRBV25-1 and TRBJ2-7. This CDR3 is 13 amino acids long. CDR1 is MGHDK and CDR2 is SYGVNS in the germline V gene. The CDR3 is CASKPGVSYEQYF.